This TCR beta chain was obtained from a study of cytotoxic CD8 clonotypes in ibrutinib-treated CLL (dated by TCRdb to the early 2020s). Notes on the research overall: The cohort was composed of 10 to 11 relapsed/refractory and around 14 treatment-naive patients; IGHV unmutated status was identified in around 17 patients. Partial responses were observed in roughly 24 patients and complete responses in 2; after a median follow-up of 68 months, remission was maintained in approximately 14 patients and progression was observed in about twelve. The response samples were drawn at a median of approximately twelve months into treatment, with a range of about 6 to 40 months. Samples averaged approximately 260,000 productive templates and 90,000 to 100,000 productive rearrangements. Cryopreserved peripheral blood mononuclear cells were collected at three points: before therapy, at response, and at either sustained remission or disease progression. Of the roughly 86 participants in the trial, 25 to 30 had longitudinal samples available. Study-wide conclusions, independent of this receptor: An increase in clonality was observed at ibrutinib response, with clonality remaining stable during sustained remission and falling back toward baseline at progression. Public clonotypes were found to be uncommon and were observed to contract or remain stable during treatment; the increase in clonality was shown to reflect expansion of private clonotypes at ibrutinib response. At baseline, clonality was higher than in age-matched healthy donors and showed a strong correlation with circulating CD8+ T-cell counts. Sustained-remission and progressing patients did not have matched sampling times, and lymph node repertoires were not examined.

For TCR beta library preparation, 2 to 2.5 micrograms of genomic DNA were isolated from cryopreserved PBMCs. Longitudinal blood samples from CLL patients on ibrutinib monotherapy underwent high-throughput TCR beta sequencing. Patients were enrolled in a phase 2 open-label single-center ibrutinib monotherapy trial. Each clonotype received, on average, about 9.7x coverage in deep resolution sequencing performed on a MiSeq, where the target depth lay between 1 in 1 million and 1 in 200,000 T cells. The immunoSEQ hsTCRB Kit was used to generate the TCR beta libraries. The original methods were these. The data were analyzed with ImmunoSEQ Analyzer and ImmunoSEQ Data Assistant, and V, D and J gene assignments followed IMGT definitions. Clonality, which ranges from 0 to 1, was calculated as one minus the normalized Shannon entropy of productive rearrangement frequencies. Public clonotype analysis was restricted to overrepresented clonotypes comprising at least 0.05% of each patient's repertoire. Some 13 age-matched healthy donor repertoires from immuneACCESS were used as controls for clonality. The table comes from immuneACCESS by way of TCRdb, which keeps in-frame sequences with V and J called. Part of the clones is missing from these tables; in studies checked, under half for an unresolved V gene and the rest for unknown reasons. Clone size and the V and J calls come from that table; the DNA yielded D and trimming. This sample is represented by 20,000 to 25,000 clones; less than 80% of them were singletons. The top ten clones comprise roughly 24% of the sample.

The germline V gene sets CDR1 to MDHEN and CDR2 to SYDVKM. The CDR3 measures 17 amino acids from cysteine to phenylalanine. Of the read, only the CDR3 DNA is kept; its 51 bases are in frame from base 1. V has 7 bases trimmed and J has 5 bases trimmed; junction bases matching no gene number 17. With regard to this clone: Its antigen specificity is not known. No base quality information exists; no much larger clone differs at one position.

This chain joins TRBV28 to TRBJ2-1; TRBD1 agrees with 7 junctional bases. Sequencing was performed on PBMCs, taken before ibrutinib treatment. This TCR was recovered from a human donor with chronic lymphocytic leukemia. Here is the DNA: TGTGCCAGCAACTCCGTCCCGGGACAGAGGCCACACAATGAGCAGTTCTTC. Protein translation: CASNSVPGQRPHNEQFF. Outside the CDR3, residues come from the reference TRBV28 and TRBJ2-1 proteins, so the full variable domain is: DVKVTQSSRYLVKRTGEKVFLECVQDMDHENMFWYRQDPGLGLRLIYFSYDVKMKEKGDIPEGYSVSREKKERFSLILESASTNQTSMYLCASNSVPGQRPHNEQFFGPGTRLTVL.